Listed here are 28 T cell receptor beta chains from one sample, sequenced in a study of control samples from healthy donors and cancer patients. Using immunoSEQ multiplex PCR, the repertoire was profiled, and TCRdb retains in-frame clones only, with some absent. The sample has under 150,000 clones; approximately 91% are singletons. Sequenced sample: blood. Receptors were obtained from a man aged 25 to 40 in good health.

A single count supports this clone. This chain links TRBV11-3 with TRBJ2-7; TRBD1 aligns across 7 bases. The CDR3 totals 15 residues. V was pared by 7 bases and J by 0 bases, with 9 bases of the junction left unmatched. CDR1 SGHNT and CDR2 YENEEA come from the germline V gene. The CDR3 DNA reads TGTGCCAGCACCCCGCAGGGGGATTCCTCCTACGAGCAGTACTTC. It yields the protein CASTPQGDSSYEQYF. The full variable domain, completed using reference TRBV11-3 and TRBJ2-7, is EAGVVQSPRYKIIEKKQPVAFWCNPISGHNTLYWYLQNLGQGPELLIRYENEEAVDDSQLPKDRFSAERLKGVDSTLKIQPAELGDSAVYLCASTPQGDSSYEQYFGPGTRLTVT.

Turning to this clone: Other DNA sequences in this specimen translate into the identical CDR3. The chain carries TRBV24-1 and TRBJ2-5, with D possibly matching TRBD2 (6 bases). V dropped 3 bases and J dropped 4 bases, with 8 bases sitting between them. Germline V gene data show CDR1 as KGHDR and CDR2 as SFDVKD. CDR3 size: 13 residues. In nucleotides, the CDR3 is TGTGCCACCAGTGATGGGGGGAGAGAGACCCAGTACTTC. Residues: CATSDGGRETQYF.

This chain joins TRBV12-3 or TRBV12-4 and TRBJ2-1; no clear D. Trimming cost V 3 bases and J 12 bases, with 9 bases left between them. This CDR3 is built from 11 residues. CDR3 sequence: CASSFGRPQFF. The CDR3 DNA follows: TGTGCCAGCAGTTTCGGTCGGCCGCAGTTCTTC.

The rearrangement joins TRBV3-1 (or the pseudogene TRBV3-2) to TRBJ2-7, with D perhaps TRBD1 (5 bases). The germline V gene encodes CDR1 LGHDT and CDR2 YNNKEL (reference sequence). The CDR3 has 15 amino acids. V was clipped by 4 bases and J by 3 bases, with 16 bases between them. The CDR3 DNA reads TGTGCCAGCAGCCGCACAAGGGTAGGGGACTACGAGCAGTACTTC. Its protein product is CASSRTRVGDYEQYF.

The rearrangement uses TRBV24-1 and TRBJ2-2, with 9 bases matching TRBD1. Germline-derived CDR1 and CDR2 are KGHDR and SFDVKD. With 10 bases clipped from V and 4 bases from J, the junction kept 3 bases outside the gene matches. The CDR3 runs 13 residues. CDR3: CATGQGGTGELFF. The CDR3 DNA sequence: TGTGCCACGGGACAGGGTGGCACCGGGGAGCTGTTTTTT.

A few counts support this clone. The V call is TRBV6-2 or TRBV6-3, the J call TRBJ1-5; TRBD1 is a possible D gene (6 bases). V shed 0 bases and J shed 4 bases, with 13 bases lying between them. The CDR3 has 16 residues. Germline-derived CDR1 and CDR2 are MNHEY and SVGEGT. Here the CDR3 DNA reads TGTGCCAGCAGTTACTCGTCCAGGGGCGGAAATCAGCCCCAGCATTTT. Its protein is CASSYSSRGGNQPQHF.

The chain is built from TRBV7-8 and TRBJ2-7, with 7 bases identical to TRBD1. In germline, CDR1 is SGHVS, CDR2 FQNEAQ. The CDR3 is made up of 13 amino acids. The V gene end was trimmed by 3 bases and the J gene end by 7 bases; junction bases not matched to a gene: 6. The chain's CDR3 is CASSFDRVGEQYF. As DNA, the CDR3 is TGTGCCAGCAGCTTCGACAGGGTGGGGGAGCAGTACTTC.

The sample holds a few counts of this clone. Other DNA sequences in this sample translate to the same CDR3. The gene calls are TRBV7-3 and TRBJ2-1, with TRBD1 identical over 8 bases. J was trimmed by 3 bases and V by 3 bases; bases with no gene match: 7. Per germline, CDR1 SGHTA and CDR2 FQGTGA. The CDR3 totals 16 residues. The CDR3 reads CASSLWTGKGYNEQFF. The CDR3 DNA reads TGTGCCAGCAGCTTGTGGACAGGGAAGGGCTACAATGAGCAGTTCTTC.

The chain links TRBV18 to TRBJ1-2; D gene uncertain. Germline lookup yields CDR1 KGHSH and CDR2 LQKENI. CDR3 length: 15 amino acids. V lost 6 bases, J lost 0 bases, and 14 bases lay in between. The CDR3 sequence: CASSLDQKSNYGYTF. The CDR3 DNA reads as TGTGCCAGCTCGCTCGACCAGAAATCTAACTATGGCTACACCTTC.

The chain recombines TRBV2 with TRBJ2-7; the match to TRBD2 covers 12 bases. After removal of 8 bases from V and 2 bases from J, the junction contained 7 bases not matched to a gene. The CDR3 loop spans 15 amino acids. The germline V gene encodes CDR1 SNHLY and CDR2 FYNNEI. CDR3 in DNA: TGTGCCAGCGTGCCCCGGACTAGCGGGACCTACGAGCAGTACTTC. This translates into CASVPRTSGTYEQYF.

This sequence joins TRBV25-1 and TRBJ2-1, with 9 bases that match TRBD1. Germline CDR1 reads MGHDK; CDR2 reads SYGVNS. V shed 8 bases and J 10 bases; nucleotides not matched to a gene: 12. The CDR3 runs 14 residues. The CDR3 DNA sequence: TGTGCCAGCGCCCCCGGGACAGGGCTAGGGGAGCAGTTCTTC. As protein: CASAPGTGLGEQFF. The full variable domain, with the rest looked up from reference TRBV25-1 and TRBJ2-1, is EADIYQTPRYLVIGTGKKITLECSQTMGHDKMYWYQQDPGMELHLIHYSYGVNSTEKGDLSSESTVSRIRTEHFPLTLESARPSHTSQYLCASAPGTGLGEQFFGPGTRLTVL.

CDR3 amino acids: CASRKDRDQPQHF. For the CDR3, the DNA is TGTGCCAGCAGAAAGGACAGGGATCAGCCCCAGCATTTT. The chain recombines TRBV6-5 with TRBJ1-5; 8 bases are shared with TRBD1. The germline CDR1 and CDR2 sequences are MNHEY and SVGAGI. The CDR3 consists of 13 residues. The trim removed 6 bases at V and 5 bases at J, leaving 3 bases unmatched.

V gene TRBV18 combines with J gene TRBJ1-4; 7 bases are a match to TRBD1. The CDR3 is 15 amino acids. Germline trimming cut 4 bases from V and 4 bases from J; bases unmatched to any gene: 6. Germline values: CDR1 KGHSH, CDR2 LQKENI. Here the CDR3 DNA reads TGTGCCAGCTCACTCGGTAGGGACAGTAATGAAAAACTGTTTTTT. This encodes CASSLGRDSNEKLFF.

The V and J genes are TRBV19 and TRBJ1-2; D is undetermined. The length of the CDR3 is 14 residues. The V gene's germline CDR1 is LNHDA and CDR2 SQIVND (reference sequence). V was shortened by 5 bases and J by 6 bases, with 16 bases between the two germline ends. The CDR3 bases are TGTGCCAGTAGTCTGAGGTCGGCAGAGAATGGCTACACCTTC. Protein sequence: CASSLRSAENGYTF.

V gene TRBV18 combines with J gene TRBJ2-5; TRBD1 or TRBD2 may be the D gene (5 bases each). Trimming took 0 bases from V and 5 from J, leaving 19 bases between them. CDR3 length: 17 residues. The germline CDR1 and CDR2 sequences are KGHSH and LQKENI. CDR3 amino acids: CASSPPRGSLRGETQYF. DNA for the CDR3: TGTGCCAGCTCACCACCGCGTGGTTCCCTGAGGGGCGAGACCCAGTACTTC.

For the CDR3, the DNA is TGTGCCAGCAGCATCCCCAATCAGCCCCAGCATTTT. Translated, it gives CASSIPNQPQHF. This rearrangement joins TRBV7-2 to TRBJ1-5; no clear D. The germline gives CDR1 SGHTA, CDR2 FQGNSA. This CDR3 is built from 12 residues. V dropped 5 bases and J dropped 3 bases, with 5 bases sitting between them.

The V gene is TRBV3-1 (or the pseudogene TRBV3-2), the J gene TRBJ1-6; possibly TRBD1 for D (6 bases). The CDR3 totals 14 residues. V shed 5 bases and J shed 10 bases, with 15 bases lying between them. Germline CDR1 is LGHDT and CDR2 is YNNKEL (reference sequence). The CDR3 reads CASSFGGGPSPLHF. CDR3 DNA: TGTGCCAGCAGCTTTGGGGGGGGGCCGTCACCCCTCCACTTT.

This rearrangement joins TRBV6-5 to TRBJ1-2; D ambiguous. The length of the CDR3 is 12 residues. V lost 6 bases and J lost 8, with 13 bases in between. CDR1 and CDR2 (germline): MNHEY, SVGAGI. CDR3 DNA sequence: TGTGCCAGCAGACTTGGACCGGGGGGCTACACCTTC. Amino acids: CASRLGPGGYTF.

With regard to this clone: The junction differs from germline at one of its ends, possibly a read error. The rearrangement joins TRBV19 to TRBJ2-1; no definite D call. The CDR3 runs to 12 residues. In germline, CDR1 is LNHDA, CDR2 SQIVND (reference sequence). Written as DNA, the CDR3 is TGTGCCAGTAGTATAGGCCTCCTCTCCCCCCTCTTC. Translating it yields CASSIGLLSPLF.

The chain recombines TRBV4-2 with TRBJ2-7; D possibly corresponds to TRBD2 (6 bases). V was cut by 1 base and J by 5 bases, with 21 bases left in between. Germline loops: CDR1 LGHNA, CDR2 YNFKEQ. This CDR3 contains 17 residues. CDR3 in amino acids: CASSQAFGGLPGNEQYF. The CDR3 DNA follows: TGTGCCAGCAGCCAAGCATTTGGGGGACTGCCGGGCAACGAGCAGTACTTC.

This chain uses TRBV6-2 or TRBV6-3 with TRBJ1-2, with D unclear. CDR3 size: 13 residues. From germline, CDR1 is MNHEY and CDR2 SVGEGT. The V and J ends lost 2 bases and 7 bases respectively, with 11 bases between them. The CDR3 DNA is TGTGCCAGCAGTTACCCCGGGTATGGTGGCTACACCTTC. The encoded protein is CASSYPGYGGYTF.

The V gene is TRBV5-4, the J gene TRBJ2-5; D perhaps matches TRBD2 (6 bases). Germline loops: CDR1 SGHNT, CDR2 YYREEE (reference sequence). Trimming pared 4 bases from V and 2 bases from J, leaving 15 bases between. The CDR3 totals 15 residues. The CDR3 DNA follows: TGTGCCAGCAGCAAAGCCGCTGGGACTCAAGAGACCCAGTACTTC. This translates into CASSKAAGTQETQYF.

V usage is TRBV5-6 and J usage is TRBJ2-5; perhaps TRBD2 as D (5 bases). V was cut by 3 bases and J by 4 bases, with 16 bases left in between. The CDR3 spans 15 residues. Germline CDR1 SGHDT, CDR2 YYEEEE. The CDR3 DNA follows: TGTGCCAGCAGCTCCGGGAAGGGCCGCGGAGAGACCCAGTACTTC. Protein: CASSSGKGRGETQYF.

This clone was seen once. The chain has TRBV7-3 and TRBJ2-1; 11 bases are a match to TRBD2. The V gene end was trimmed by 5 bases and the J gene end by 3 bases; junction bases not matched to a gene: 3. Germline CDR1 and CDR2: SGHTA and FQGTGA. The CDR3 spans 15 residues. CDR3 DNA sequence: TGTGCCAGCAGCCCCACTAGCGGGGGCTACAATGAGCAGTTCTTC. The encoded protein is CASSPTSGGYNEQFF.

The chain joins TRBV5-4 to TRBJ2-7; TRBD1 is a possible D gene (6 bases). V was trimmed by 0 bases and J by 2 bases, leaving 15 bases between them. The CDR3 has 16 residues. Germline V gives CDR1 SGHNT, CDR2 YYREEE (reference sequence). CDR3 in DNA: TGTGCCAGCAGCTTGGCTTTATCGAGGGGGACCTACGAGCAGTACTTC. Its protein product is CASSLALSRGTYEQYF.

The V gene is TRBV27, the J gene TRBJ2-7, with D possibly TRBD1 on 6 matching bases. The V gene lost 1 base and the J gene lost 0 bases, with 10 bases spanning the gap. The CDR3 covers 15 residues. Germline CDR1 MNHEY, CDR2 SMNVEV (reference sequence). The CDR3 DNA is TGTGCCAGCAGTTTATATGGGGGCAGCTCCTACGAGCAGTACTTC. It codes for CASSLYGGSSYEQYF.

CDR3 bases: TGTGCCAGCTCACCAAACGGGACACCTTTCGAAGCTTTCTTT. Translation gives CASSPNGTPFEAFF. This sequence joins TRBV18 and TRBJ1-1, with D perhaps TRBD1 (6 bases). V lost 2 bases and J lost 8, with 15 bases in between. Germline V gene sequence: CDR1 KGHSH, CDR2 LQKENI. This CDR3 region has 14 residues.

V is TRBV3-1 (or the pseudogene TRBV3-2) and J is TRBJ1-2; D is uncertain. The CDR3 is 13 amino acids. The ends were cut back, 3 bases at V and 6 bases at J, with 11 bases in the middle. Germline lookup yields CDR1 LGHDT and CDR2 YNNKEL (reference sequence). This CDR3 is CASSQAFTDGYTF. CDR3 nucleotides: TGTGCCAGCAGCCAGGCTTTCACCGATGGCTACACCTTC.